This T cell receptor beta chain was sequenced in a study of blood T cell repertoires in COVID-19. Authors' data handling: Reference gene primer amplification gave estimated nucleated cell counts. Using immunoSEQ multiplex PCR, the repertoire was profiled, and TCRdb retains in-frame clones only, with some absent. V and J calls plus clone size are reproduced from that table; the DNA served to infer D and trimming. The sample yields roughly 150,000 clones, approximately 90% seen once. Trimming cost V 2 bases and J 5 bases; bases outside gene matches: 12. The CDR3 length is 18 residues. Germline assignment: CDR1 MNHEY and CDR2 SVGEGT.

The V gene is TRBV6-2 or TRBV6-3, the J gene TRBJ1-6; 7 nucleotides match TRBD1. This clonotype was sampled from a man between 18 and 35 years old with acute or convalescent COVID-19. The material sequenced was peripheral blood. The CDR3 DNA is TGTGCCAGCAGTTACCCCTATCCAGGGGGTTCTGATAATTCACCCCTCCACTTT. It encodes CASSYPYPGGSDNSPLHF.